The present T cell receptor (beta chain) was sequenced within a study of beta chain features in type 1 diabetes. About the study: The patients were much like the healthy donors in age, gender and cell yields. Study findings and constraints: There were fewer insertions and more deletions at the VDJ junctions of type 1 diabetes patients. Type 1 diabetes patients had moderately but significantly shorter TCRB CDR3s in all four CD4+ subsets.

As to this clone: The antigen is undetermined.

The CDR3 covers 15 residues. V dropped 1 base and J dropped 3 bases, with 11 bases sitting between them. Germline V CDR1 and CDR2: SGHVS, FNYEAQ. One heparinised blood draw, averaging roughly 0.12 L, came from each donor. Expressed TCRB transcripts were sequenced because the entire RNA isolate underwent reverse transcription. The protocol was immunoSEQ multiplex PCR, while the TCRdb copy is restricted to in-frame clones and leaves out a portion. The sample includes 150,000 to 200,000 clones, 6.5% to 9.5% of them seen just once. The sequence derives from a woman between 35 and 50 years old with type 1 diabetes. This chain links TRBV7-6 with TRBJ2-3; D unclear. What was sequenced was central memory CD4+ T cells from blood. The CDR3 reads CASSLGTTRTDTQYF. CDR3 sequence (DNA): TGTGCCAGCAGCTTAGGTACTACAAGGACAGATACGCAGTATTTT.